The TCR beta chain described here comes from a study of T cells in Graves' hyperthyroidism and ophthalmopathy. Whole-study findings and limits: Blood samples included most of the expanded thyroid clonotypes exceeding 0.001. Ophthalmopathy was predicted by the model a median of approximately six months ahead of onset.

CDR3 length: 16 amino acids. V lost 2 bases and J 2 bases, leaving 12 bases between the germline ends. Germline CDR1 is SNHLY and CDR2 is FYNNEI. The investigators amplified TCR beta CDR3 regions from RNA transcripts. During a first-round RT-PCR of the TCR CDR3, the HTBI primer set was used. TCRdb itself ran the multiplex PCR reads through MiXCR, one entry per CDR3 protein. The sample carries under 750,000 distinct CDR3 sequences, approximately 19% recorded once. The sample holds many counts of this clonotype. The antigen remains undetermined. 10 ml of fresh peripheral blood supplied the PBMCs. The sample comprised blood. The source is a woman aged 50 to 60 with Graves' hyperthyroidism that later progressed to Graves' ophthalmopathy. This chain uses TRBV2 with TRBJ2-2, with D possibly being TRBD1 (5 bases). This chain's CDR3 is CASSENRFTNTGELFF. As DNA, the CDR3 is TGTGCCAGCAGTGAAAACAGGTTTACAAACACCGGGGAGCTGTTTTTT.